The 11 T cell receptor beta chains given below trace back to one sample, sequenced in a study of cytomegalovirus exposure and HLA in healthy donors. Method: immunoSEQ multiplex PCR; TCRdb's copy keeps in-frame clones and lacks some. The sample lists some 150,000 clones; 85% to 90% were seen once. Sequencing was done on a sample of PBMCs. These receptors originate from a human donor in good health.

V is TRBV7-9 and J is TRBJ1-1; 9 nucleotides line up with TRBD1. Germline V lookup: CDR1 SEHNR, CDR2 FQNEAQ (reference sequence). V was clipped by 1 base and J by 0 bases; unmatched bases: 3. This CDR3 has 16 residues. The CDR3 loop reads CASSLGGQGMNTEAFF. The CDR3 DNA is TGTGCCAGCAGCTTAGGGGGACAGGGCATGAACACTGAAGCTTTCTTT.

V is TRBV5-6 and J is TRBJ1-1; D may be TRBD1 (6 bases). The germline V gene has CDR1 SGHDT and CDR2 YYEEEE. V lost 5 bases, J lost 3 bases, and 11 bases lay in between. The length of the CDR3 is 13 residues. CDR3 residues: CASSRDIDTEAFF. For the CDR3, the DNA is TGTGCCAGCAGTCGGGACATAGACACTGAAGCTTTCTTT.

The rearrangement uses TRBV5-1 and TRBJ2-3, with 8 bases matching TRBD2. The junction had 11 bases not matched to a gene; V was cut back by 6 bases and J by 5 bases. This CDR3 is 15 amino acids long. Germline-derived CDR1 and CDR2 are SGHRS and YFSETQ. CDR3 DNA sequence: TGCGCCAGCATCCAGGGGTCGGGGGGGAAAGATACGCAGTATTTT. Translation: CASIQGSGGKDTQYF.

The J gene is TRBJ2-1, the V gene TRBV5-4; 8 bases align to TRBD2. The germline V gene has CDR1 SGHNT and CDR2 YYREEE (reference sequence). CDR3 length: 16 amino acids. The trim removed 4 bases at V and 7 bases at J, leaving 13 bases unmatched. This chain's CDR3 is CASSPPGLEAENEQFF. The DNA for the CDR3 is TGTGCCAGCAGCCCGCCGGGACTAGAAGCAGAGAATGAGCAGTTCTTC.

The CDR3 DNA sequence: TGTGCCAGCAGTTACTCCTGGGACACTGAGACCCAGTACTTC. This encodes CASSYSWDTETQYF. The chain links TRBV6-5 to TRBJ2-5; tentative D call: TRBD1 (6 bases). The CDR3 extends over 14 amino acids. V dropped 0 bases and J dropped 5 bases, with 10 bases sitting between them. Germline CDR1 MNHEY, CDR2 SVGAGI.

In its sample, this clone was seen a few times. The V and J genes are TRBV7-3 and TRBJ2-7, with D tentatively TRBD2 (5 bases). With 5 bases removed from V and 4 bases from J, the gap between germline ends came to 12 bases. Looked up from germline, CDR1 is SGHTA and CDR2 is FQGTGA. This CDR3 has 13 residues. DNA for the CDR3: TGTGCCAGCAGCCCATTCACGGGGTACGAGCAGTACTTC. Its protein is CASSPFTGYEQYF. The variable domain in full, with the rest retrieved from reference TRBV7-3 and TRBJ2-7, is GAGVSQTPSNKVTEKGKYVELRCDPISGHTALYWYRQSLGQGPEFLIYFQGTGAADDSGLPNDRFFAVRPEGSVSTLKIQRTERGDSAVYLCASSPFTGYEQYFGPGTRLTVT.

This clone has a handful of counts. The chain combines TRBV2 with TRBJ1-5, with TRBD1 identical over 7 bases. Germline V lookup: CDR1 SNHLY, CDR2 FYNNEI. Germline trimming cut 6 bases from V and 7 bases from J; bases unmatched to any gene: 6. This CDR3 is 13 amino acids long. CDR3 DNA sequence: TGTGCCAGCAGCCTGACAGGGCCCCAGCCCCAGCATTTT. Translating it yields CASSLTGPQPQHF.

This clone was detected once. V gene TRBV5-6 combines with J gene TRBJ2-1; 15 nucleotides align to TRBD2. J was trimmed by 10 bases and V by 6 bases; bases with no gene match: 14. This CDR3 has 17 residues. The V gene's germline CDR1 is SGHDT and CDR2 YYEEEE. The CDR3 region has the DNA TGTGCCAGCACTGGGGGGCGGGGACTAGCGGGAGGTCTGGAGCAGTTCTTC. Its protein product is CASTGGRGLAGGLEQFF.

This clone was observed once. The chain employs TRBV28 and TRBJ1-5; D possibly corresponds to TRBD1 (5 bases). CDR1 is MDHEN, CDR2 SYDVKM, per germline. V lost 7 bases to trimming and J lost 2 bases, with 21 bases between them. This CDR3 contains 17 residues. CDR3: CASISGKGLSGNQPQHF. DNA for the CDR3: TGTGCCAGCATTTCAGGGAAGGGACTTTCTGGCAATCAGCCCCAGCATTTT.

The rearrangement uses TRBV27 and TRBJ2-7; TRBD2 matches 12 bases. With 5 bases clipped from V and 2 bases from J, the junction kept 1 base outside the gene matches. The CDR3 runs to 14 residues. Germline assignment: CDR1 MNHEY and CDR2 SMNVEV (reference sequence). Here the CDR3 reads CASSRTSGAYEQYF. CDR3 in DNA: TGTGCCAGCAGTCGGACTAGCGGGGCCTACGAGCAGTACTTC.

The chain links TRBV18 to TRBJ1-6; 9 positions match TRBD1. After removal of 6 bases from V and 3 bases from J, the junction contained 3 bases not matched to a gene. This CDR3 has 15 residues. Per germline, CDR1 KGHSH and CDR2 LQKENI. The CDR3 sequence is CASSDRGIYNSPLHF. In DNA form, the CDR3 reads TGTGCCAGCTCGGACAGGGGCATCTATAATTCACCCCTCCACTTT.